The rows below give T cell receptor beta chains drawn from one sample of a study of T-cell memory formation after mild COVID-19. TCRdb redid the calling of the 5' RACE reads with MiXCR, one entry per CDR3 protein. The table records fewer than 350,000 distinct CDR3 sequences, less than 9.5% of them present only once. Input material: PBMCs or a T cell subset sorted from them (not recorded which). The receptors originated from a man between 18 and 35 years old who had mild COVID-19 (a few samples of this study predate the infection). Cell type and time point are not known. Both conserved end residues are part of each CDR3. Each record gives: V gene, J gene, clone size, D gene, CDR3 protein, CDR3 DNA. D genes are given only for firm matches. The size of a clone is reported for some rows only, either as once, few or many, or as a class for expanded clones.

TRBV25-1	TRBJ1-2	NA	TRBD1	CASSETGFNYGYTF	TGTGCCAGCAGTGAGACAGGGTTTAACTATGGCTACACCTTC
TRBV7-8	TRBJ1-2	NA	TRBD1	CASSLDPTPGQGGGYTF	TGTGCCAGCAGCTTAGATCCCACGCCAGGACAGGGAGGGGGCTACACCTTC
TRBV5-1	TRBJ2-2	many	TRBD1	CASSDGTGRLTELFF	TGCGCCAGCAGTGACGGGACAGGGCGGCTGACGGAGCTGTTTTTT
TRBV5-4	TRBJ2-1	NA	TRBD2	CASSPTGGGAVNEQFF	TGTGCCAGCAGCCCGACGGGCGGGGGGGCCGTCAATGAGCAGTTCTTC
TRBV4-3	TRBJ1-6	few	NA	CASSHSGDNSPLHF	TGCGCCAGCAGCCATTCGGGAGATAATTCACCCCTCCACTTT
TRBV27	TRBJ2-1	many	TRBD2	CASSSGGASNEQFF	TGTGCCAGCAGTAGCGGGGGGGCATCCAATGAGCAGTTCTTC
TRBV20-1	TRBJ2-5	NA	TRBD2	CSARVPAGDQETQYF	TGCAGTGCTAGAGTGCCAGCGGGGGACCAAGAGACCCAGTACTTC
TRBV19	TRBJ1-2	many	TRBD1	CASSIAGTEAYGYTF	TGTGCCAGTAGTATAGCTGGGACAGAAGCCTATGGCTACACCTTC
TRBV6-5	TRBJ1-2	many	NA	CASSPQGRNGYTF	TGTGCCAGCAGTCCGCAGGGTAGGAATGGCTACACCTTC
TRBV6-5	TRBJ2-5	NA	TRBD2	CASSLGGELIETQYF	TGTGCCAGCAGTTTGGGAGGGGAGTTGATCGAGACCCAGTACTTC